The present TCR beta chain was sequenced within a study of blood T cell repertoires in COVID-19. Study-wide context: COVID-19 samples collected from the United States, Italy and Spain covered acute and convalescent phases. In each case, the material was cDNA or gDNA derived from T cells, B-cell-depleted T cells, or PBMCs.

The length of the CDR3 is 14 residues. Germline lookup yields CDR1 SEHNR and CDR2 FQNEAQ (reference sequence). Losses at the gene ends were 2 bases for V and 7 bases for J; bases not matched to a gene: 5. In the original analysis: Reference gene primer amplification in the assay estimated nucleated cell counts. Profiling relied on immunoSEQ multiplex PCR, and the TCRdb table lists in-frame clones only, not all of them. D and trimming come from the DNA, and the V and J calls and clone size come from that table. The sample has some 74,000 clones; around four fifths are singletons. The rearrangement uses TRBV7-9 and TRBJ2-7; 10 nucleotides align to TRBD2. The material sequenced was peripheral blood. This receptor was taken from a woman aged 80 or over with acute or convalescent COVID-19. The CDR3 nucleotides read TGTGCCAGCAGCTTATCACTAGCGGGGAAAGAGCAGTACTTC. Its translation: CASSLSLAGKEQYF.